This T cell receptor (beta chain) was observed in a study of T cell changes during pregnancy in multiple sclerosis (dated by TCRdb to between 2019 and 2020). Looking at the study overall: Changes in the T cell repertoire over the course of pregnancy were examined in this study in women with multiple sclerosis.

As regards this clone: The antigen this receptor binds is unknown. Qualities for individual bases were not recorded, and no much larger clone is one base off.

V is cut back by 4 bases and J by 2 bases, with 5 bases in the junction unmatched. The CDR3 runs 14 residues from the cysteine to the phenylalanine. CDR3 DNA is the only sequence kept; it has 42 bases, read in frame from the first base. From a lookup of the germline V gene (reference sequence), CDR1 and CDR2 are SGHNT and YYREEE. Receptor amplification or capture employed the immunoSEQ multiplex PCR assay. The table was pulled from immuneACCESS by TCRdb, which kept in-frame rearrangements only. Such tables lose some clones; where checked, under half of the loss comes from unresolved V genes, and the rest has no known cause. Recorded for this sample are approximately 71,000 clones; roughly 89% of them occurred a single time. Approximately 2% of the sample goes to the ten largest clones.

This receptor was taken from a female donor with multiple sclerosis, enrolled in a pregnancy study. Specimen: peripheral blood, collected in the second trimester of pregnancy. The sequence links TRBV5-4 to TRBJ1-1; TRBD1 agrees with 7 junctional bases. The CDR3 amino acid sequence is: CASSTGVLNTEAFF. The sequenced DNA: TGTGCCAGCAGCACAGGGGTTTTAAACACTGAAGCTTTCTTT.